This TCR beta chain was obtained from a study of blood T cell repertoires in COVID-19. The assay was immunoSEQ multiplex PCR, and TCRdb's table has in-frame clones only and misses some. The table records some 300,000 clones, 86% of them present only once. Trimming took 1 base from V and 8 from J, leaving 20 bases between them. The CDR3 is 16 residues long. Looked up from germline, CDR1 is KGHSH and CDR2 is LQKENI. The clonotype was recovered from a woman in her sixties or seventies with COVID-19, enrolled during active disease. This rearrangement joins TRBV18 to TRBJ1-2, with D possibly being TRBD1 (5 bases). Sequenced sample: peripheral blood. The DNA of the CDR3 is TGTGCCAGCTCACCACGGGGCGACTCAGCGATTTACGGCTACACCTTC. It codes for CASSPRGDSAIYGYTF.